Presented here are 16 T cell receptor beta chains from one specimen sequenced in a study of cytomegalovirus exposure and HLA in healthy donors. 60 Vbeta and 13 Jbeta primers were used in PCR. Here immunoSEQ multiplex PCR was the method, and the copy in TCRdb shows in-frame clones only, minus some. The table lists some 140,000 clones, 79% of them singletons, with 6.5% in the top ten. Sample: PBMCs. All receptors derive from a man aged 40-49 years in good health and CMV-seropositive.

The CDR3 reads CAWGTGTGSEKLFF. The CDR3 DNA reads as TGTGCCTGGGGGACCGGGACAGGGTCGGAAAAACTGTTTTTT. This chain joins TRBV30 and TRBJ1-4; 9 positions match TRBD1. J was trimmed by 8 bases and V by 5 bases; bases with no gene match: 9. CDR1 is GTSNPN, CDR2 SVGIG, per germline (reference sequence). The CDR3 covers 14 residues. Drawing the rest from reference TRBV30 and TRBJ1-4, the complete variable domain is SQTIHQWPATLVQPVGSPLSLECTVEGTSNPNLYWYRQAAGRGLQLLFYSVGIGQISSEVPQNLSASRPQDRQFILSSKKLLLSDSGFYLCAWGTGTGSEKLFFGSGTQLSVL.

The rearrangement links TRBV30 to TRBJ2-7, with D possibly matching TRBD2 (5 bases). CDR3 size: 13 residues. Trimming removed 0 bases at V and 9 bases at J, with 15 bases between. CDR1 and CDR2 (germline): GTSNPN, SVGIG (reference sequence). This chain's CDR3 is CAWSVKGSSGQYF. Here the CDR3 DNA reads TGTGCCTGGAGTGTAAAAGGGAGTAGTGGGCAGTACTTC.

With regard to this clone: Additional DNA sequences in this sample encode the identical CDR3. The chain carries TRBV15 and TRBJ1-1; the D is unclear. V dropped 5 bases and J dropped 4 bases, with 11 bases sitting between them. This CDR3 is built from 13 residues. Germline V lookup: CDR1 LNHNV, CDR2 YYDKDF (reference sequence). CDR3 protein: CATSGAGGTEAFF. CDR3 in DNA: TGTGCCACCAGCGGAGCCGGTGGCACTGAAGCTTTCTTT.

There are a few counts of this clone. The J gene is TRBJ1-4, the V gene TRBV10-3; 7 bases match TRBD1. J was trimmed by 6 bases and V by 6 bases; bases with no gene match: 4. CDR1 ENHRY and CDR2 SYGVKD come from the germline V gene. This CDR3 has 13 amino acids. CDR3 bases: TGTGCCATCAGGCGACAGGGCTATGAAAAACTGTTTTTT. Protein sequence: CAIRRQGYEKLFF.

This chain links TRBV6-1 with TRBJ1-6; unclear D gene. CDR1 is MNHNS, CDR2 SASEGT, per germline. The CDR3 extends over 16 amino acids. V shed 0 bases and J shed 8 bases, with 14 bases lying between them. The CDR3 coding sequence is TGTGCCAGCAGTGAAGCAAGAGGAGGGATCGATTCACCCCTCCACTTT. Protein product: CASSEARGGIDSPLHF.

The chain joins TRBV2 to TRBJ1-5; D is ambiguous. The CDR3 is made up of 14 amino acids. The V end was cut by 0 bases, the J end by 0 bases, with 3 bases between. Germline-derived CDR1 and CDR2 are SNHLY and FYNNEI. CDR3 bases: TGTGCCAGCAGTGAAGCCCGTAGCAATCAGCCCCAGCATTTT. Its protein is CASSEARSNQPQHF.

The CDR3 region has the DNA TGCGCCAGCAGCCCCCGATTTCAGGGCCCTTACGAGCAGTACTTC. This sequence encodes CASSPRFQGPYEQYF. The J gene is TRBJ2-7, the V gene TRBV4-1; D perhaps matches TRBD1 (5 bases). The CDR3 is 15 amino acids. Trimming shortened V by 4 bases and J by 4 bases, and 17 bases separated the two germline ends. Germline V gene lookup returns CDR1 MGHRA and CDR2 YSYEKL.

The sample holds one count of this clone. The V call is TRBV29-1, the J call TRBJ1-1, with 10 bases aligning to TRBD1. The V gene's germline CDR1 is SQVTM and CDR2 ANQGSEA. The CDR3 is made up of 14 amino acids. V shed 0 bases, J shed 7 bases, and the junction held 5 bases outside the gene matches. CDR3 amino acids: CSVEDRGQGIEAFF. The DNA for the CDR3 is TGCAGCGTTGAAGATCGGGGACAGGGGATTGAAGCTTTCTTT.

J is TRBJ1-1 and V is TRBV19; 9 positions agree with TRBD1. Germline V gene lookup returns CDR1 LNHDA and CDR2 SQIVND (reference sequence). The V and J ends lost 1 base and 6 bases, in that order; junction bases with no gene match: 6. The CDR3 is made up of 15 amino acids. This chain's CDR3 is CASSIALQGAAEAFF. CDR3 DNA sequence: TGTGCCAGTAGTATAGCCTTACAGGGGGCCGCTGAAGCTTTCTTT.

The CDR3: CASSDAGSHGYEQYF. DNA for the CDR3: TGCGCCAGCAGTGACGCGGGATCCCACGGGTACGAGCAGTACTTC. This rearrangement joins TRBV10-1 to TRBJ2-7, with D perhaps TRBD2 (6 bases). The V gene lost 3 bases and the J gene lost 4 bases, with 16 bases spanning the gap. Looked up from germline, CDR1 is WNHNN and CDR2 is SYGVQD (reference sequence). The CDR3 covers 15 residues.

The chain is built from TRBV11-3 and TRBJ2-3; 8 bases map to TRBD1. Germline V gives CDR1 SGHNT, CDR2 YENEEA. With V trimmed by 3 bases and J by 1 base, 3 bases remained unmatched. The CDR3 consists of 15 residues. CDR3 nucleotides: TGTGCCAGCAGCTTGGACAGGGAAGGCACAGATACGCAGTATTTT. Its translation is CASSLDREGTDTQYF.

The genes are TRBV19 and TRBJ2-7, with TRBD1 as a possible D gene (5 bases). Germline lookup yields CDR1 LNHDA and CDR2 SQIVND (reference sequence). This CDR3 has 14 amino acids. The germline V and J ends were trimmed by 5 bases and 4 bases, with 15 bases remaining between them. The chain's CDR3 is CASSASGWGYEQYF. In nucleotides, the CDR3 is TGTGCCAGTAGTGCCTCAGGGTGGGGTTACGAGCAGTACTTC.

The genes are TRBV6-5 and TRBJ2-7, with 9 bases matching TRBD2. Germline lookup yields CDR1 MNHEY and CDR2 SVGAGI. The V segment lost 6 bases and the J segment 2 bases; nucleotides outside the gene matches: 5. The CDR3 has 14 residues. The CDR3, as DNA: TGTGCCAGCAGGCCAATAGCGGGAGCCTACGAGCAGTACTTC. Amino acid sequence: CASRPIAGAYEQYF.

This chain links TRBV30 with TRBJ1-4; TRBD1 might be the D (5 bases). Looked up from germline, CDR1 is GTSNPN and CDR2 is SVGIG (reference sequence). V lost 8 bases to trimming and J lost 0 bases, with 13 bases between them. The CDR3 sequence is 14 residues long. The CDR3 region has the DNA TGTGCCACACCGGACACCACAACTAATGAAAAACTGTTTTTT. This encodes CATPDTTTNEKLFF. The variable domain in full, completed from reference TRBV30 and TRBJ1-4, reads SQTIHQWPATLVQPVGSPLSLECTVEGTSNPNLYWYRQAAGRGLQLLFYSVGIGQISSEVPQNLSASRPQDRQFILSSKKLLLSDSGFYLCATPDTTTNEKLFFGSGTQLSVL.

The V gene is TRBV9, the J gene TRBJ2-7; 7 positions match TRBD2. The trim removed 0 bases at V and 5 bases at J, leaving 8 bases unmatched. The CDR3 is 15 residues long. Per germline, CDR1 SGDLS and CDR2 YYNGEE. This CDR3 reads CASSVGLAESNEQYF. As DNA, the CDR3 is TGTGCCAGCAGCGTAGGGCTAGCGGAGAGCAACGAGCAGTACTTC. Full variable domain (remainder filled in from reference TRBV9 and TRBJ2-7): DSGVTQTPKHLITATGQRVTLRCSPRSGDLSVYWYQQSLDQGLQFLIQYYNGEERAKGNILERFSAQQFPDLHSELNLSSLELGDSALYFCASSVGLAESNEQYFGPGTRLTVT.

The rearrangement joins TRBV5-4 to TRBJ2-7, with 10 positions matching TRBD1. Germline V CDR1 and CDR2: SGHNT, YYREEE (reference sequence). Trimming removed 4 bases from V and 4 bases from J; junction bases left unmatched: 14. CDR3 length: 17 residues. The CDR3 sequence is CASSRPGTGVGMYEQYF. The CDR3 coding sequence is TGTGCCAGCAGCCGTCCCGGGACAGGGGTGGGTATGTACGAGCAGTACTTC.